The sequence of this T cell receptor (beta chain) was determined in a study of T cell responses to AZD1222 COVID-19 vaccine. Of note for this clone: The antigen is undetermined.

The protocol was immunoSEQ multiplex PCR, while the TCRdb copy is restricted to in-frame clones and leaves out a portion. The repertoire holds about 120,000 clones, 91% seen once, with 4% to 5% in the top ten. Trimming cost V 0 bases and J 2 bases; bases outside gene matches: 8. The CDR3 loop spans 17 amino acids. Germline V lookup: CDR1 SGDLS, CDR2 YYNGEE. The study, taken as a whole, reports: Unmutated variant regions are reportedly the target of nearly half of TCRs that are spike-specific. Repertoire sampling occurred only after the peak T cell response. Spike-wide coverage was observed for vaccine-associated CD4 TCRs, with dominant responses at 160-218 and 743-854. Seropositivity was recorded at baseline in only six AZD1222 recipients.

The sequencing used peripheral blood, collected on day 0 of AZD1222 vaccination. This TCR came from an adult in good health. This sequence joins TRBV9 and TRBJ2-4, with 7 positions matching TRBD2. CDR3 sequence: CASSVERRELSKNIQYF. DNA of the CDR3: TGTGCCAGCAGCGTAGAAAGGCGGGAGTTGTCCAAAAACATTCAGTACTTC.